This T cell receptor beta chain was observed in a study of blood T cell repertoires in COVID-19. Study information: The United States, Italy and Spain were the sources of the acute and convalescent COVID-19 samples. T cells, B-cell-depleted T cells, or PBMCs supplied cDNA or gDNA.

Data came from immunoSEQ multiplex PCR; TCRdb stores just in-frame clones and leaves some out. Of about 260,000 clones detected, more than 75% appear once; the ten largest clones hold less than 1.6%. This clone was recorded only once. V lost 1 base and J lost 0, with 14 bases in between. The germline CDR1 and CDR2 sequences are KGHSH and LQKENI. The CDR3 is 17 residues long. J is TRBJ2-3 and V is TRBV18, with D unclear. Material: peripheral blood. The source of this sequence is a woman in her 40s who had recovered from COVID-19. CDR3 sequence reads: CASSPLHNTLSTDTQYF. The CDR3 bases are TGTGCCAGCTCACCACTACATAACACCCTCAGCACAGATACGCAGTATTTT. The full variable domain, completed using reference TRBV18 and TRBJ2-3, is NAGVMQNPRHLVRRRGQEARLRCSPMKGHSHVYWYRQLPEEGLKFMVYLQKENIIDESGMPKERFSAEFPKEGPSILRIQQVVRGDSAAYFCASSPLHNTLSTDTQYFGPGTRLTVL.